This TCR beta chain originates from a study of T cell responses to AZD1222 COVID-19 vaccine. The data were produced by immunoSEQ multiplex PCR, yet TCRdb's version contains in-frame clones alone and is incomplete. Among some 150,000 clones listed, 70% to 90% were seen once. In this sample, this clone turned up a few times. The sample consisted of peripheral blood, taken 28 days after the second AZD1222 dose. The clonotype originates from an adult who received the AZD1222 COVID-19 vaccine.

The CDR3 coding sequence is TGTGCCAGCAGTTTATCGAGGGGTGCGCCCCAGCATTTT. Amino acids: CASSLSRGAPQHF. The chain joins TRBV27 to TRBJ1-5, with D perhaps TRBD1 (5 bases). The germline gives CDR1 MNHEY, CDR2 SMNVEV (reference sequence). The CDR3 totals 13 residues. V lost 0 bases, J lost 9 bases, and 9 bases lay in between.